This TCR beta chain was identified in a study of shared clonotypes between healthy human individuals. Assay execution took place at the deep level. Here immunoSEQ multiplex PCR was the method, and the copy in TCRdb shows in-frame clones only, minus some. The sample holds over 1.5 million clones, nearly 99% seen once. The CDR3 extends over 12 amino acids. The V and J ends lost 3 bases and 7 bases respectively, with 7 bases between them. CDR1 and CDR2 (germline): MNHNS, SASEGT. This clonotype was sampled from a man younger than 40 in good health. Sequencing was carried out using naive CD4+ T cells sorted from blood. Subset of the sample: CD45RA+ positively selected. The chain is built from TRBV6-1 and TRBJ1-5, with a possible D match to TRBD1 (6 bases). This CDR3 reads CASSEGGQPQHF. For the CDR3, the DNA is TGTGCCAGCAGTGAGGGGGGCCAGCCCCAGCATTTT.